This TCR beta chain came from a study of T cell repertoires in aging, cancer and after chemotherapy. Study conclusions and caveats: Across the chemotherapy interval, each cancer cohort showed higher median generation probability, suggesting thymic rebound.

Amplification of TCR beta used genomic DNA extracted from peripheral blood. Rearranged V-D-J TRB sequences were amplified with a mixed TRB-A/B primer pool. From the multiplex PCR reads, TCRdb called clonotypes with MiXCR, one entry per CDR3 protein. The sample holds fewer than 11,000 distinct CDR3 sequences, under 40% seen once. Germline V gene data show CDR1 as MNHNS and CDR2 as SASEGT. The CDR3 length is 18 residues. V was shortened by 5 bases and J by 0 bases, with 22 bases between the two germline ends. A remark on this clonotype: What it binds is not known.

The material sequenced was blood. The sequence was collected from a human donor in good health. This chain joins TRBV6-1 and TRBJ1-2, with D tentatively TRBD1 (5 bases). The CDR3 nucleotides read TGTGCCAGCAGTCCCTTGCCCTTGACGAGGGGATCTAACTATGGCTACACCTTC. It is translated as CASSPLPLTRGSNYGYTF.